This TCR beta chain was sequenced in a study of OX40 agonist ivuxolimab in advanced cancers. Study information: Ivuxolimab, an agonistic anti-OX40 (CD134) antibody, was given to patients. Ivuxolimab, which patients received intravenously every 2 weeks, was dosed at 0.01 to 10 mg/kg. People in dose escalation had one of these cancers: hepatocellular carcinoma, melanoma, renal cell or head and neck cancer.

Repertoires were generated with immunoSEQ multiplex PCR, while TCRdb's copy carries only in-frame clones and drops some. The table shows 40,000 to 50,000 clones, with 80% to 90% occurring only once. A note on this clone: Antigen: not known.

Points from the study as a whole: In the expanded peripheral T cells, antigen specificity was never determined.

The CDR3 length is 14 residues. From germline, CDR1 is SGHDT and CDR2 YYEEEE. Trimming stripped 2 bases from V and 3 bases from J, with 8 bases between. This receptor was identified in an adult with an advanced solid tumor such as melanoma, head and neck, liver or kidney cancer. The sequencing here drew on CD4+ or CD8+ T cells sorted from blood, taken in a trial of the OX40 agonist ivuxolimab. The chain couples TRBV5-6 to TRBJ2-2, with unresolved D. CDR3 in amino acids: CASSLRVHTGELFF. The CDR3 DNA sequence: TGTGCCAGCAGCTTAAGGGTCCACACCGGGGAGCTGTTTTTT.